Shown below are 30 T cell receptor beta chains from a single sample sequenced in a study of blood T cell repertoires in COVID-19 (dated by TCRdb to 2018 to 2021). The library was produced with the immunoSEQ multiplex PCR assay. In its TCRdb copy, this immuneACCESS table keeps in-frame sequences only and misses some clones. Where compared with another copy, unresolved V genes explain less than half of these, and the others have no known cause. The sample data list 97,000 or so clones, and approximately 90% of these were observed just once. 5% to 5.5% of the sample is held by the ten biggest clonotypes. Material for sequencing was peripheral blood. All receptors come from a middle-aged man with acute or convalescent COVID-19.

The chain uses TRBV5-4 and TRBJ2-5; tentative D call: TRBD1 (5 bases). Trimming cost V 1 base and J 1 base, with 8 bases left between them. The CDR3 contains 14 residues. Germline V CDR1 and CDR2: SGHNT, YYREEE (reference sequence). This CDR3 is CASSLTGRQETQYF. CDR3 DNA sequence: TGTGCCAGCAGCTTGACAGGCCGCCAAGAGACCCAGTACTTC.

The V and J genes are TRBV11-3 and TRBJ1-1, with 7 bases lining up with TRBD1. CDR1 and CDR2 (germline): SGHNT, YENEEA. CDR3 size: 14 residues. J was trimmed by 1 base and V by 2 bases; bases with no gene match: 1. The CDR3 is CASSLRGQNTEAFF. The DNA of the CDR3 is TGTGCCAGCAGCTTAAGGGGGCAGAACACTGAAGCTTTCTTT.

The rearrangement uses TRBV3-1 (or the pseudogene TRBV3-2) and TRBJ1-1; possibly TRBD1 for D (5 bases). With 0 bases removed from V and 1 base from J, the gap between germline ends came to 9 bases. Germline CDR1 and CDR2: LGHDT and YNNKEL (reference sequence). CDR3 size: 15 residues. The CDR3 coding sequence is TGTGCCAGCAGCCAAGATATGGGGGGGAACACTGAAGCTTTCTTT. As protein: CASSQDMGGNTEAFF.

The rearrangement links TRBV20-1 to TRBJ2-5; TRBD2 aligns across 7 bases. Germline V gene data show CDR1 as DFQATT and CDR2 as SNEGSKA (reference sequence). After removal of 3 bases from V and 1 base from J, the junction contained 8 bases not matched to a gene. The length of the CDR3 is 15 residues. The DNA of the CDR3 is TGCAGTGCTAGTTCCCTCGCGGGGGTCCAAGAGACCCAGTACTTC. Its protein product is CSASSLAGVQETQYF.

This chain uses TRBV30 with TRBJ1-2; tentative D call: TRBD1 (6 bases). The CDR3 runs to 15 residues. Between the trimmed V and J ends, which lost 0 bases and 4 bases, there was a span of 15 bases. Germline CDR1 reads GTSNPN; CDR2 reads SVGIG (reference sequence). The CDR3 nucleotides are TGTGCCTGGAGTGTACGCACAGGGTGGTCCTATGGCTACACCTTC. Protein: CAWSVRTGWSYGYTF.

The V gene is TRBV27, the J gene TRBJ1-2; 10 positions agree with TRBD1. V was pared by 5 bases and J by 7 bases, with 1 base of the junction left unmatched. The V gene's germline CDR1 is MNHEY and CDR2 SMNVEV (reference sequence). CDR3 length: 12 residues. Here the CDR3 DNA reads TGTGCCAGCAGTGGGACAGGGGTTGGCTACACCTTC. Its translation: CASSGTGVGYTF.

The chain carries TRBV7-8 and TRBJ1-5; 8 bases map to TRBD1. This CDR3 spans 17 amino acids. V was pared by 1 base and J by 7 bases, with 12 bases of the junction left unmatched. The germline V gene has CDR1 SGHVS and CDR2 FQNEAQ. The CDR3 sequence is CASSLELWTGYGQPQHF. CDR3 nucleotides: TGTGCCAGCAGCTTAGAATTGTGGACAGGGTATGGGCAGCCCCAGCATTTT.

The rearrangement joins TRBV29-1 to TRBJ2-7; D is possibly TRBD2 (6 bases). The CDR3 consists of 13 residues. The V and J ends lost 4 bases and 6 bases respectively, with 16 bases between them. Per germline, CDR1 SQVTM and CDR2 ANQGSEA. The DNA of the CDR3 is TGCAGCGTTGTGACGGGAGTCCCCCTCGAGCAGTACTTC. Amino acid sequence: CSVVTGVPLEQYF.

This clone was detected only once. This chain connects TRBV10-3 to TRBJ2-3; 14 positions agree with TRBD2. Trimming cost V 8 bases and J 1 base; bases outside gene matches: 14. The V gene's germline CDR1 is ENHRY and CDR2 SYGVKD. The CDR3 spans 19 residues. As DNA, the CDR3 is TGTGCCATCGGCACCGGGACTAGCGGGAGAGGGGGGGGCACAGATACGCAGTATTTT. Encoded protein: CAIGTGTSGRGGGTDTQYF.

The chain combines TRBV28 with TRBJ2-5; the D gene is possibly TRBD2 (6 bases). V dropped 6 bases and J dropped 1 base, with 15 bases sitting between them. The CDR3 has 15 residues. Germline V lookup: CDR1 MDHEN, CDR2 SYDVKM. The CDR3 here is CASSLGGASQETQYF. The CDR3 bases are TGTGCCAGCAGCCTGGGGGGAGCTTCCCAAGAGACCCAGTACTTC.

The V gene is TRBV9, the J gene TRBJ2-3; D remains ambiguous. Germline CDR1 SGDLS, CDR2 YYNGEE. The CDR3 totals 13 residues. V was cut by 4 bases and J by 4 bases, with 10 bases left in between. The CDR3 loop reads CASSQYRADTQYF. In DNA form, the CDR3 reads TGTGCCAGCAGCCAATATCGGGCAGATACGCAGTATTTT.

The V call is TRBV6-5, the J call TRBJ1-6; D may be TRBD1 (6 bases). The CDR3 consists of 15 residues. The germline V gene has CDR1 MNHEY and CDR2 SVGAGI. V dropped 9 bases and J dropped 11 bases, with 23 bases sitting between them. The CDR3 DNA reads TGTGCCAGTGCAACAGGGCACATCGGGGCCGCACCCCTCCACTTT. This gives the protein CASATGHIGAAPLHF.

The CDR3: CASGLSGYRGAFF. CDR3 nucleotide sequence: TGTGCCAGCGGCCTGAGTGGGTATCGAGGAGCTTTCTTT. The V gene is TRBV11-2, the J gene TRBJ1-1; D gene uncertain. CDR1 is SGHAT and CDR2 is FQNNGV in the germline V gene. V was shortened by 8 bases and J by 10 bases, with 20 bases between the two germline ends. This CDR3 contains 13 residues.

V usage is TRBV7-2 and J usage is TRBJ2-5; TRBD2 aligns across 7 bases. The germline V gene has CDR1 SGHTA and CDR2 FQGNSA. This CDR3 is built from 18 residues. V was pared by 1 base and J by 4 bases, with 15 bases of the junction left unmatched. CDR3 amino acids: CASSLGLAATISRETQYF. CDR3 bases: TGTGCCAGCAGCTTAGGACTAGCAGCCACCATCAGTCGAGAGACCCAGTACTTC.

This clone was seen a handful of times. The chain carries TRBV6-6 and TRBJ1-2; 7 bases line up with TRBD1. Germline CDR1 and CDR2: MNHNY and SVGAGI (reference sequence). Trimming removed 4 bases from V and 4 bases from J; junction bases left unmatched: 6. The CDR3 length is 14 residues. The CDR3 here is CASSSDQGGYGYTF. CDR3 in DNA: TGTGCCAGCAGTTCCGATCAGGGGGGCTATGGCTACACCTTC.

V gene TRBV10-1 combines with J gene TRBJ2-5; 7 bases map to TRBD1. The junction had 5 bases not matched to a gene; V was cut back by 5 bases and J by 5 bases. The CDR3 is 13 residues long. Germline CDR1 reads WNHNN; CDR2 reads SYGVQD (reference sequence). This CDR3 is CASSRTGGETQYF. DNA for the CDR3: TGCGCCAGCAGTCGGACAGGCGGGGAGACCCAGTACTTC.

The genes are TRBV6-5 and TRBJ2-7; 11 positions match TRBD1. Germline CDR1 is MNHEY and CDR2 is SVGAGI. The CDR3 is made up of 13 amino acids. V shed 8 bases, J shed 3 bases, and the junction held 3 bases outside the gene matches. CDR3 residues: CASFGTGGYEQYF. The CDR3 nucleotides read TGTGCCAGCTTTGGGACAGGGGGCTACGAGCAGTACTTC.

V gene TRBV7-9 combines with J gene TRBJ2-1; 8 nucleotides agree with TRBD2. J was trimmed by 7 bases and V by 3 bases; bases with no gene match: 5. The CDR3 consists of 14 residues. Germline V CDR1 and CDR2: SEHNR, FQNEAQ (reference sequence). CDR3 nucleotides: TGTGCCAGCAGCTTCGGGACTAGTTCTAATGAGCAGTTCTTC. Translating it yields CASSFGTSSNEQFF. The full variable domain, completed using reference TRBV7-9 and TRBJ2-1, is DTGVSQNPRHKITKRGQNVTFRCDPISEHNRLYWYRQTLGQGPEFLTYFQNEAQLEKSRLLSDRFSAERPKGSFSTLEIQRTEQGDSAMYLCASSFGTSSNEQFFGPGTRLTVL.

This chain links TRBV2 with TRBJ2-5; D call uncertain. Per the germline V gene, CDR1 is SNHLY and CDR2 is FYNNEI. CDR3 size: 14 residues. V lost 1 base and J 6 bases, leaving 12 bases between the germline ends. In DNA form, the CDR3 reads TGTGCCAGCAGTGAAGGCCTACCTACCAAGACCCAGTACTTC. Amino acid sequence: CASSEGLPTKTQYF.

The count of this clone is one. The rearrangement uses TRBV19 and TRBJ1-2; 11 positions agree with TRBD1. Germline CDR1 is LNHDA and CDR2 is SQIVND (reference sequence). The CDR3 length is 14 residues. The V segment lost 4 bases and the J segment 2 bases; nucleotides outside the gene matches: 0. The CDR3 spells CASSRTGGNYGYTF. CDR3 DNA: TGTGCCAGTAGTAGGACAGGGGGCAACTATGGCTACACCTTC.

This clone is a singleton in its sample. The chain is built from TRBV7-9 and TRBJ2-1; the match to TRBD2 covers 9 bases. The CDR3 is 19 residues long. The ends lost 3 bases at V and 1 base at J; junction bases unmatched: 13. CDR1 SEHNR and CDR2 FQNEAQ come from the germline V gene (reference sequence). CDR3 sequence reads: CASSFPDRPSGTSYNEQFF. CDR3 DNA: TGTGCCAGCAGCTTCCCGGACAGGCCTAGCGGGACGTCCTACAATGAGCAGTTCTTC.

The chain combines TRBV3-1 (or the pseudogene TRBV3-2) with TRBJ1-5; D is possibly TRBD1 (5 bases). The CDR3 extends over 15 amino acids. CDR1 LGHDT and CDR2 YNNKEL come from the germline V gene (reference sequence). V lost 4 bases to trimming and J lost 4 bases, with 14 bases between them. Here the CDR3 DNA reads TGTGCCAGCAGCCGTAATCCAGGGTCGAATCAGCCCCAGCATTTT. Amino acid sequence: CASSRNPGSNQPQHF.

The V and J genes are TRBV5-1 and TRBJ1-2, with D perhaps matching TRBD1 (5 bases). The CDR3 is made up of 13 amino acids. V shed 3 bases and J shed 5 bases, with 11 bases lying between them. Germline V CDR1 and CDR2: SGHRS, YFSETQ. The CDR3: CASSSGPTYGYTF. In DNA form, the CDR3 reads TGCGCCAGCAGCTCAGGGCCCACGTATGGCTACACCTTC. Filled out from reference TRBV5-1 and TRBJ1-2, the complete variable domain reads KAGVTQTPRYLIKTRGQQVTLSCSPISGHRSVSWYQQTPGQGLQFLFEYFSETQRNKGNFPGRFSGRQFSNSRSEMNVSTLELGDSALYLCASSSGPTYGYTFGSGTRLTVV.

The V and J genes are TRBV6-4 and TRBJ2-7, with 7 bases aligning to TRBD2. Germline V gene data show CDR1 as MRHNA and CDR2 as SNTAGT. This CDR3 region has 13 residues. With V trimmed by 0 bases and J by 6 bases, 2 bases remained unmatched. The CDR3 nucleotides read TGTGCCAGCAGTGACTCTTCGGGAGGCGAGCAGTACTTC. Protein product: CASSDSSGGEQYF.

As DNA, the CDR3 is TGTGCCAGTAGTCAGACTAGCGGGAGGGCCGGAGAGCAGTACTTC. The encoded protein is CASSQTSGRAGEQYF. The chain couples TRBV19 to TRBJ2-7; TRBD2 matches at 14 bases. V shed 5 bases, J shed 7 bases, and the junction held 7 bases outside the gene matches. The germline V gene encodes CDR1 LNHDA and CDR2 SQIVND (reference sequence). This CDR3 is built from 15 residues.

The CDR3 region is CASATSYNEQFF. The CDR3 region has the DNA TGTGCCAGCGCTACTTCCTACAATGAGCAGTTCTTC. The chain is built from TRBV24-1 and TRBJ2-1, with unresolved D. Trimming removed 11 bases from V and 1 base from J, with 8 bases in between. The CDR3 length is 12 residues. The germline gives CDR1 KGHDR, CDR2 SFDVKD.

This chain links TRBV28 with TRBJ2-3; 11 nucleotides align to TRBD2. J gave up 9 bases and V 4 bases, and 24 bases lay outside the gene matches. The CDR3 has 20 residues. Per the germline V gene, CDR1 is MDHEN and CDR2 is SYDVKM. CDR3: CASSSIPQLAGDPKSGTQYF. CDR3 nucleotide sequence: TGTGCCAGCAGTTCCATTCCCCAACTAGCGGGAGACCCAAAAAGCGGAACGCAGTATTTT.

This clone was recorded a few times. The chain joins TRBV15 to TRBJ1-2; D gene unclear. CDR1 is LNHNV and CDR2 is YYDKDF in the germline V gene (reference sequence). The CDR3 totals 14 residues. V dropped 1 base and J dropped 7 bases, with 13 bases sitting between them. The CDR3 protein is CATSRGHSSSGYTF. CDR3 nucleotides: TGTGCCACCAGCAGAGGTCACAGCTCAAGTGGCTACACCTTC.

The CDR3 region has the DNA TGTGCCAGCAGCTTAGACGGGACAGGGGGTGACTATGGCTACACCTTC. It yields the protein CASSLDGTGGDYGYTF. This chain joins TRBV11-2 and TRBJ1-2, with 11 bases matching TRBD1. The CDR3 totals 16 residues. Germline trimming cut 0 bases from V and 3 bases from J; bases unmatched to any gene: 3. The germline V gene has CDR1 SGHAT and CDR2 FQNNGV.

The V gene is TRBV4-3, the J gene TRBJ1-5; 10 bases map to TRBD1. The germline gives CDR1 LGHNA, CDR2 YSLEER. The CDR3 is 15 amino acids. V lost 2 bases to trimming and J lost 6 bases; unmatched junction nucleotides: 4. The CDR3 nucleotides are TGCGCCAGCAGCCAAACGACAGGGGGCGGTCAGCCCCAGCATTTT. Residues: CASSQTTGGGQPQHF.